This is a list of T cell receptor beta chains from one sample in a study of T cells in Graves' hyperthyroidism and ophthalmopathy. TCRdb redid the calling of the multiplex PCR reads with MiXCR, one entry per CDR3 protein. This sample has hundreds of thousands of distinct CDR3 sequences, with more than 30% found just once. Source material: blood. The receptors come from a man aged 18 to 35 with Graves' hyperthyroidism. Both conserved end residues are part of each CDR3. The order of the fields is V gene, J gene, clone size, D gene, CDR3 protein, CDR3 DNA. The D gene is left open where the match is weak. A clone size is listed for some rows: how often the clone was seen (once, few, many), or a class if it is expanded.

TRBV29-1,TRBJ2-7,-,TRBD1,CSVEEQGAVQYF,TGCAGCGTTGAAGAGCAGGGGGCAGTGCAGTACTTC
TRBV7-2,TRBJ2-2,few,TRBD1,CASRSRTGSTGELFF,TGTGCCAGCAGGAGTCGGACAGGGTCCACCGGGGAGCTGTTTTTT
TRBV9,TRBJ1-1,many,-,CASSVGGSNTEAFF,TGTGCCAGCAGCGTAGGTGGCAGCAACACTGAAGCTTTCTTT
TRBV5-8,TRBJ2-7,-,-,CASSSLSDTQYF,TGTGCCAGCAGCTCCCTTAGCGACACGCAGTACTTC
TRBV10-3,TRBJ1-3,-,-,CASAGEGLLSGNTIYF,TGTGCCAGCGCAGGAGAGGGCCTGCTCTCTGGAAACACCATATATTTT
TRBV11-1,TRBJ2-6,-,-,CASSPNLGSGANVLTF,TGTGCCAGCAGCCCTAATCTAGGTTCCGGGGCCAACGTCCTGACTTTC
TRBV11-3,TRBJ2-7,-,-,CASSLDGPQYF,TGTGCCAGCAGCTTAGACGGACCCCAGTACTTC
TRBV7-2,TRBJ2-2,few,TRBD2,CASSLRGTSGRVTTGELFF,TGTGCCAGCAGCTTAAGAGGGACTAGCGGGAGGGTGACCACCGGGGAGCTGTTTTTT
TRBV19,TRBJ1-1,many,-,CASSFGGNGEAFF,TGTGCCAGTAGTTTTGGGGGTAATGGTGAAGCTTTCTTT
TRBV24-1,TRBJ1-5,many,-,CATSGDVSNQPQHF,TGTGCCACCAGTGGGGACGTCAGCAATCAGCCCCAGCATTTT
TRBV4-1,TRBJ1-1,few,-,CASSHPGSGTEAFF,TGCGCCAGCAGCCATCCGGGGTCAGGAACTGAAGCTTTCTTT
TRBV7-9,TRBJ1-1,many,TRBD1,CASSLLQGANTEAFF,TGTGCCAGCAGCTTACTACAGGGGGCGAACACTGAAGCTTTCTTT
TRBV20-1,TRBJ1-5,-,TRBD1,CSAATSGTGGRQPQHF,TGCAGTGCCGCTACGTCCGGGACAGGGGGCAGACAGCCCCAGCATTTT
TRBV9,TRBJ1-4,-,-,CASSVAGGGWGEKLFF,TGTGCCAGCAGCGTAGCCGGTGGGGGGTGGGGTGAAAAACTGTTTTTT
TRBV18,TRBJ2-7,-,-,CAIPRRPGYEQYF,TGTGCCATCCCAAGGAGGCCGGGTTACGAGCAGTACTTC
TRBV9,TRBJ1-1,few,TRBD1,CASSVVEIGTGYTEAFF,TGTGCCAGCAGCGTAGTGGAGATCGGGACAGGGTACACTGAAGCTTTCTTT
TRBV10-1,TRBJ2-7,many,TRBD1,CASANRDRGHEQYF,TGCGCCAGCGCCAACCGGGACAGGGGTCACGAGCAGTACTTC
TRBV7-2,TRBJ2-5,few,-,CASSFARGQETQYF,TGTGCCAGCAGCTTCGCTAGGGGGCAAGAGACCCAGTACTTC
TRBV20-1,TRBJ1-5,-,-,CSATPSSFRQPQHF,TGCAGTGCTACCCCAAGTTCCTTTAGGCAGCCCCAGCATTTT
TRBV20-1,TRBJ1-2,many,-,CSAPTGTRGYTF,TGCAGTGCTCCTACAGGGACTCGTGGCTACACCTTC
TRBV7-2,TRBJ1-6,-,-,CASSLDGQIPHNSPLHF,TGTGCCAGCAGCTTGGATGGGCAGATCCCCCATAATTCACCCCTCCACTTT
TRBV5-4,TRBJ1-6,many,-,CASSSSYNSPLHF,TGTGCCAGCAGCAGCTCCTATAATTCACCCCTCCACTTT
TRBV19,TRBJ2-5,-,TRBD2,CASSTSGRGVETRYF,TGTGCCAGTAGTACCAGCGGGAGGGGTGTAGAGACCCGGTACTTC